This T cell receptor (beta chain) was recorded in a study of metastatic and nonmetastatic thyroid tumors. Looking at the study overall: Malignant and benign thyroid patients had repertoires compared in peripheral blood and tumor or nodule tissue. General observations from the study: Across blood and tumor, TCR beta diversity in malignant thyroid tumors was reportedly significantly higher than in benign nodules.

In its sample, this clone was seen a few times. Its antigen is currently unknown. Original processing notes: A classifier of distant metastasis in papillary thyroid cancer was built from CDR3 differences (across clinicopathological groups). TCRdb re-analyzed the PCR reads using MiXCR. These V and J calls rely on TCRdb rather than the paper's analysis. Among about 23,000 clones listed, around 30% were seen once. Patients underwent thyroid surgery, and none had received any treatment before it. Germline lookup yields CDR1 WNHNN and CDR2 SYGVQD (reference sequence). The CDR3 has 17 residues. Trimming cost V 8 bases and J 3 bases, with 26 bases left between them.

The sample was tumor tissue. The source of this sequence is a female donor with papillary thyroid cancer or a benign thyroid nodule (not recorded which). Some clones in this sample may be carry-over from other donors' samples. This chain uses TRBV10-1 with TRBJ2-7; either TRBD1 or TRBD2 may fit D (5 bases each). The CDR3 here is CASSRPGTALSFYEQYF. The CDR3 nucleotides are TGCGCCAGCTCTCGACCTGGGACGGCCCTATCCTTCTACGAGCAGTACTTC.